These T cell receptor beta chains were read from a single sample in a study of T cell responses to AZD1222 COVID-19 vaccine. Clones were read by immunoSEQ multiplex PCR, and TCRdb kept only the in-frame ones, dropping some. The sample holds about 150,000 clones, approximately 90% seen once. The input for sequencing was peripheral blood, taken on day 0 of AZD1222 vaccination. All receptors derive from an adult in good health. Both conserved end residues are part of each CDR3. D genes are given only for firm matches. Expanded clones get a size class; other rows say once, few or many, or leave the size out.

J: TRBJ2-2
D: .
length: 13
size: .
V: TRBV28
DNA: TGTGCCAGCAGTTTAGGGTTCACCGGGGAGCTGTTTTTT
CDR3: CASSLGFTGELFF

J: TRBJ2-1
D: TRBD2
length: 16
size: once
V: TRBV18
DNA: TGTGCCAGCTCATTCGGACTAGCGGGAGGGCCCAATGAGCAGTTCTTC
CDR3: CASSFGLAGGPNEQFF

J: TRBJ2-2
D: .
length: 19
size: .
V: TRBV11-2
DNA: TGTGCCAGCAGCTTAGTGTCAGGGACCCAAACTTCGAACACCGGGGAGCTGTTTTTT
CDR3: CASSLVSGTQTSNTGELFF

J: TRBJ1-2
D: TRBD1
length: 14
size: .
V: TRBV2
DNA: TGTGCCAGCAGTGAAGGGACAGGGTATACTGGCTACACCTTC
CDR3: CASSEGTGYTGYTF

J: TRBJ2-1
D: TRBD2
length: 16
size: .
V: TRBV27
DNA: TGTGCCAGCAGTTTATTTAGCCTAGCGGGCGATCGAGAGCAGTTCTTC
CDR3: CASSLFSLAGDREQFF

J: TRBJ2-5
D: .
length: 14
size: .
V: TRBV7-3
DNA: TGTGCCAGCAGCTTAGTTGCTAGCTCAGAGACCCAGTACTTC
CDR3: CASSLVASSETQYF

J: TRBJ2-2
D: .
length: 15
size: .
V: TRBV9
DNA: TGTGCCAGCAGCGTTTCCGGGACTCCAACCGGGGAGCTGTTTTTT
CDR3: CASSVSGTPTGELFF

J: TRBJ2-7
D: .
length: 13
size: .
V: TRBV15
DNA: TGTGCCACCAGCAGAGATAAGGTGGGGGAGCAGTACTTC
CDR3: CATSRDKVGEQYF

J: TRBJ2-3
D: .
length: 12
size: .
V: TRBV7-2
DNA: TGTGCCAGCAGCACCTTGGGGGCAACGCAGTATTTT
CDR3: CASSTLGATQYF

J: TRBJ1-4
D: .
length: 14
size: .
V: TRBV9
DNA: TGTGCCAGCAGCGTAGGAGGCCATGATGAAAAACTGTTTTTT
CDR3: CASSVGGHDEKLFF